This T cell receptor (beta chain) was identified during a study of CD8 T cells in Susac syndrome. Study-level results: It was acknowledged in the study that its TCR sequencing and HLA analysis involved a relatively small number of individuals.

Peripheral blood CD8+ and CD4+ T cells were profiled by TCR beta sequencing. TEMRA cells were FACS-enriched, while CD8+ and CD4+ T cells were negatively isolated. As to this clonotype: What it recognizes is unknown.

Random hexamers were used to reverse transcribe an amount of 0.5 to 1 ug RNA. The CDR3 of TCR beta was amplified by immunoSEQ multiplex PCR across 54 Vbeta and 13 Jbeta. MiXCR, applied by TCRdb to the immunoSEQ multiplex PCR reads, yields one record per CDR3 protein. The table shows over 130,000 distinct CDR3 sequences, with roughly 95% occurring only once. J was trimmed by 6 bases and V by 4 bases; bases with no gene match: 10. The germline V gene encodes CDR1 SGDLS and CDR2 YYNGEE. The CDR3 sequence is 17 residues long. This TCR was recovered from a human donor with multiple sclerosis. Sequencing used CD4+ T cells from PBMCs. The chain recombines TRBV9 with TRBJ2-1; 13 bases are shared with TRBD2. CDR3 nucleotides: TGTGCCAGCAGCTCTCGCCTGACTAGCGGGGGGTCCAATGAGCAGTTCTTC. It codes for CASSSRLTSGGSNEQFF. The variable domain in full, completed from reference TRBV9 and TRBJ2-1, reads DSGVTQTPKHLITATGQRVTLRCSPRSGDLSVYWYQQSLDQGLQFLIQYYNGEERAKGNILERFSAQQFPDLHSELNLSSLELGDSALYFCASSSRLTSGGSNEQFFGPGTRLTVL.